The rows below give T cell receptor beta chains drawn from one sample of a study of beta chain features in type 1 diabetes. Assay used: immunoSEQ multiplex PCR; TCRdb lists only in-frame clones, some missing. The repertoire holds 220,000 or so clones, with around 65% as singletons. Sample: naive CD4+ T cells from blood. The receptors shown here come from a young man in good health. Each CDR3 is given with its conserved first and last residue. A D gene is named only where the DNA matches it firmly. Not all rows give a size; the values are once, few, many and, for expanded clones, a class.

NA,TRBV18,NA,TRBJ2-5,CASSPGETQYF,TGTGCCAGCTCACCCGGAGAGACCCAGTACTTC
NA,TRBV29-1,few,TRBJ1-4,CSVLDLGVEKLFF,TGCAGCGTCCTGGACCTTGGGGTGGAAAAACTGTTTTTT
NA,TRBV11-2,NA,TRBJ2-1,CASSFLLTLPNEQFF,TGTGCCAGCAGCTTTCTCTTGACACTCCCCAATGAGCAGTTCTTC
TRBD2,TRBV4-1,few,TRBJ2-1,CASSQDVAGGQRDEQFF,TGCGCCAGCAGCCAAGATGTGGCGGGAGGGCAGCGGGATGAGCAGTTCTTC
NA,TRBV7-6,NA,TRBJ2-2,CASSSARANTGELFF,TGTGCCAGCAGCTCCGCCAGGGCGAACACCGGGGAGCTGTTTTTT
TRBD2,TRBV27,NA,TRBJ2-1,CASSWSGRAIYEQFF,TGTGCCAGCAGTTGGAGCGGGAGGGCCATTTATGAGCAGTTCTTC
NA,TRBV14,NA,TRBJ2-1,CASSQARRNNEQFF,TGTGCCAGCAGCCAAGCGCGCCGTAACAATGAGCAGTTCTTC
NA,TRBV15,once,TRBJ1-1,CATSRDTVQSAEAFF,TGTGCCACCAGCAGAGATACAGTCCAGAGCGCTGAAGCTTTCTTT
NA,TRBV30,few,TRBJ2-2,CASRTGELFF,TGTGCCAGCAGAACCGGGGAGCTGTTTTTT
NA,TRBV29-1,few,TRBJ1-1,CSVGGRVNTEAFF,TGCAGCGTTGGAGGTAGGGTGAACACTGAAGCTTTCTTT
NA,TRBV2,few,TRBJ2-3,CASTRDKATDTQYF,TGTGCCAGCACTCGGGACAAAGCCACAGATACGCAGTATTTT
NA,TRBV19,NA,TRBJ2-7,CASGGLGSYEQYF,TGTGCCAGTGGCGGACTGGGTTCCTACGAGCAGTACTTC
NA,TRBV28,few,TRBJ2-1,CASRAYNEQFF,TGTGCCAGCAGGGCCTACAATGAGCAGTTCTTC
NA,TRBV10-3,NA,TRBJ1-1,CAITGQSDTEAFF,TGTGCCATCACCGGACAGAGCGACACTGAAGCTTTCTTT
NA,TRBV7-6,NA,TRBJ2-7,CASSLKPSQPYEQYF,TGTGCCAGCAGCTTGAAGCCTTCGCAACCCTACGAGCAGTACTTC
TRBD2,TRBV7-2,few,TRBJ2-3,CASSLRLAGSTDTQYF,TGTGCCAGCAGCCTCAGACTAGCGGGTAGCACAGATACGCAGTATTTT
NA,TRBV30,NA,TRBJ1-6,CAWGRGENSPLHF,TGTGCCTGGGGTAGGGGTGAGAATTCACCCCTCCACTTT
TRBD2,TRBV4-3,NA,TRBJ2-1,CASSQGGLAGAYNEQFF,TGCGCCAGCAGCCAAGGGGGACTAGCGGGAGCCTACAATGAGCAGTTCTTC
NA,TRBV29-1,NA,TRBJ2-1,CSELRGSYNEQFF,TGCAGCGAACTGCGGGGATCCTACAATGAGCAGTTCTTC
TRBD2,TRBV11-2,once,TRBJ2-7,CASSFGGTEQYF,TGTGCCAGCAGCTTCGGGGGGACCGAGCAGTACTTC
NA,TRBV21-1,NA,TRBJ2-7,CASIPTCYEQYF,TGTGCCAGCATCCCGACCTGCTACGAGCAGTACTTC
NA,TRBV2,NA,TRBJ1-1,CASSWGPSTEAFF,TGTGCCAGCAGCTGGGGACCAAGCACTGAAGCTTTCTTT
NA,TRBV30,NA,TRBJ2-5,CAWSTGRVETQYF,TGTGCCTGGAGTACCGGGAGAGTAGAGACCCAGTACTTC
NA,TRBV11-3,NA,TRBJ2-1,CASSLEGSYNEQFF,TGTGCCAGCAGCTTAGAAGGTTCCTACAATGAGCAGTTCTTC
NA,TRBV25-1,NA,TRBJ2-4,CASSPPGLGAKNIQYF,TGTGCCAGCAGCCCTCCAGGGCTAGGGGCCAAAAACATTCAGTACTTC
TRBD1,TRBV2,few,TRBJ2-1,CASSRDRGQFF,TGTGCCAGCAGCCGGGACAGGGGGCAGTTCTTC
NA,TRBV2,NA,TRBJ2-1,CASSGRGSYNEQFF,TGTGCCAGCAGTGGGAGGGGCTCCTACAATGAGCAGTTCTTC
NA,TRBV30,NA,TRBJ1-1,CAWSPGSLNTEAFF,TGTGCCTGGAGTCCTGGGTCCTTAAACACTGAAGCTTTCTTT
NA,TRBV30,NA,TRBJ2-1,CAWDQFSRGEQFF,TGTGCCTGGGACCAATTTTCTAGGGGTGAGCAGTTCTTC
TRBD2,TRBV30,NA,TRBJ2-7,CAWSVLAGGEQYF,TGTGCCTGGAGTGTGCTAGCGGGAGGCGAGCAGTACTTC
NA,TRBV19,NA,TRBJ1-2,CASSWQEANYGYTF,TGTGCCAGTAGTTGGCAGGAAGCTAACTATGGCTACACCTTC
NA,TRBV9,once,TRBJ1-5,CASSVTSGNQPQHF,TGTGCCAGCAGCGTAACATCCGGCAATCAGCCCCAGCATTTT
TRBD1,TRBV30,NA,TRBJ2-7,CAWNRGKGEQYF,TGTGCCTGGAACAGGGGGAAGGGCGAGCAGTACTTC
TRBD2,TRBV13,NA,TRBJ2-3,CASSSRLAETTDTQYF,TGTGCCAGCAGCTCCCGTCTAGCGGAGACCACAGATACGCAGTATTTT
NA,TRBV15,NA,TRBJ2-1,CATSAYNEQFF,TGTGCCACCAGCGCATACAATGAGCAGTTCTTC
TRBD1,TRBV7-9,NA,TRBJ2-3,CASSLYRGSDTQYF,TGTGCCAGCAGCTTATACAGGGGGTCGGATACGCAGTATTTT
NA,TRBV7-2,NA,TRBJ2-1,CASSLAGFNEQFF,TGTGCCAGCAGCTTAGCAGGGTTCAATGAGCAGTTCTTC
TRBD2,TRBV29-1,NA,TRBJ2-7,CSVENLAGGVQEQYF,TGCAGCGTTGAGAATTTGGCGGGAGGGGTTCAGGAGCAGTACTTC
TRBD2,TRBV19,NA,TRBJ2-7,CASRASGGSSSYEQYF,TGTGCCAGTAGGGCTAGCGGGGGTTCAAGCTCCTACGAGCAGTACTTC
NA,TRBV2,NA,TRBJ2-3,CASSAQGTDTQYF,TGTGCCAGCAGTGCTCAGGGGACAGATACGCAGTATTTT
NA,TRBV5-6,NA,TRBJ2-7,CASSYIGEQGYEQYF,TGTGCCAGCAGCTACATCGGGGAACAGGGCTACGAGCAGTACTTC
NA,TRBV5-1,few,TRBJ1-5,CASSLYLDQPQHF,TGCGCCAGCAGCTTGTACCTAGATCAGCCCCAGCATTTT
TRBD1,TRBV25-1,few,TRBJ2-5,CASGWTGETQYF,TGTGCCAGCGGATGGACAGGAGAGACCCAGTACTTC
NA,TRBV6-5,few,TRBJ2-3,CASSYSGGTDTQYF,TGTGCCAGCAGTTACTCAGGGGGGACAGATACGCAGTATTTT
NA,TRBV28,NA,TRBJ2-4,CASSSTGTALAKNIQYF,TGTGCCAGCAGTTCCACCGGGACGGCACTAGCCAAAAACATTCAGTACTTC
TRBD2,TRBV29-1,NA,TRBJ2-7,CSVELPAGGPGEQYF,TGCAGCGTTGAACTGCCAGCGGGAGGGCCAGGCGAGCAGTACTTC
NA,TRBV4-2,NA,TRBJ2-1,CASSQEASDYNEQFF,TGTGCCAGCAGCCAAGAGGCGTCCGACTACAATGAGCAGTTCTTC
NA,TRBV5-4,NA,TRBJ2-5,CASSSRQQETQYF,TGTGCCAGCAGCTCAAGACAGCAAGAGACCCAGTACTTC
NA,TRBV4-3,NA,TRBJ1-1,CASSQEANTEAFF,TGCGCCAGCAGCCAAGAAGCGAACACTGAAGCTTTCTTT
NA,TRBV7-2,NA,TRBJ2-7,CASSQDYEQYF,TGTGCCAGCAGTCAAGACTACGAGCAGTACTTC
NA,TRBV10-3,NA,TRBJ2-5,CAISDWGARETQYF,TGTGCCATCAGTGATTGGGGGGCCCGGGAGACCCAGTACTTC
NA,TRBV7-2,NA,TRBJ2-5,CASSLVQGETQYF,TGTGCCAGCAGCTTAGTCCAGGGCGAGACCCAGTACTTC
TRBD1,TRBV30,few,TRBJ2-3,CAWSVLQGVRTDTQYF,TGTGCCTGGAGTGTACTTCAGGGGGTGAGGACAGATACGCAGTATTTT
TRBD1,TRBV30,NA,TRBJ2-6,CAWRLTGGTSSGANVLTF,TGTGCCTGGAGATTGACAGGGGGTACCTCCTCTGGGGCCAACGTCCTGACTTTC